A selection of T cell receptor beta chains follows, all from one sample in a study of CD8 T cells in Susac syndrome. MiXCR, applied by TCRdb to the immunoSEQ multiplex PCR reads, yields one record per CDR3 protein. The top ten clones hold around 0.57% of a sample with tens of thousands of distinct CDR3 sequences, 90% to 95% of them seen once. The sample comprised CD4+ T cells from PBMCs. The receptors were sampled from a human donor with Susac syndrome. Each CDR3 is given with its conserved first and last residue. D genes are given only for firm matches. Rows give clone size only sometimes, using once, few, many, or a class for an expanded clone.

J gene	CDR3 length	D gene	V gene	clone size	CDR3 protein	CDR3 DNA
TRBJ2-3	14	NA	TRBV29-1	NA	CSVVWQKLTDTQYF	TGCAGCGTTGTGTGGCAGAAGCTCACAGATACGCAGTATTTT
TRBJ2-5	15	NA	TRBV7-2	NA	CASSSTPWVEETQYF	TGTGCCAGCAGTTCAACCCCCTGGGTAGAAGAGACCCAGTACTTC
TRBJ2-5	15	NA	TRBV2	NA	CASSREGTPTETQYF	TGTGCCAGCAGTAGAGAGGGGACACCCACCGAGACCCAGTACTTC
TRBJ1-5	17	TRBD1	TRBV19	NA	CASKLKTGAVRNQPQHF	TGTGCCAGTAAACTCAAGACAGGGGCGGTCCGTAATCAGCCCCAGCATTTT
TRBJ1-1	16	NA	TRBV7-2	NA	CASSLSIVGGYTEAFF	TGTGCCAGCAGCTTAAGTATCGTCGGGGGGTACACTGAAGCTTTCTTT
TRBJ2-5	15	TRBD1	TRBV24-1	NA	CATSDFRGLGETQYF	TGTGCCACCAGTGATTTTAGGGGGCTGGGGGAGACCCAGTACTTC
TRBJ2-5	11	NA	TRBV5-6	NA	CASSREQTQYF	TGTGCCAGCAGCCGCGAGCAGACCCAGTACTTC
TRBJ1-6	15	NA	TRBV7-2	NA	CASSFNGASPWPLHF	TGTGCCAGCAGCTTTAACGGAGCCTCCCCTTGGCCCCTCCACTTT
TRBJ2-1	16	TRBD2	TRBV29-1	NA	CSAAEGLAGGLNEQFF	TGCAGCGCAGCTGAAGGACTAGCGGGAGGCTTGAATGAGCAGTTCTTC
TRBJ1-2	15	NA	TRBV27	NA	CASSFGGLLNYGYTF	TGTGCCAGCAGTTTCGGGGGACTGCTTAACTATGGCTACACCTTC
TRBJ1-2	13	TRBD1	TRBV20-1	NA	CSARLGQGDGYTF	TGCAGTGCTAGACTCGGACAGGGGGATGGCTACACCTTC
TRBJ1-5	15	NA	TRBV27	NA	CASSLQGSIWEPQHF	TGTGCCAGCAGTTTACAGGGAAGTATATGGGAGCCCCAGCATTTT
TRBJ2-6	15	TRBD2	TRBV28	NA	CASTSGIFGANVLTF	TGTGCCAGCACTAGCGGGATTTTTGGGGCCAACGTCCTGACTTTC
TRBJ1-5	16	NA	TRBV7-8	NA	CASSVRALGGNQPQHF	TGTGCCAGCAGCGTCCGGGCCCTAGGGGGGAATCAGCCCCAGCATTTT
TRBJ2-1	15	TRBD2	TRBV18	NA	CASSPRSGGVNEQFF	TGTGCCAGCTCACCACGGAGCGGGGGGGTAAATGAGCAGTTCTTC
TRBJ2-1	16	NA	TRBV11-2	NA	CASNSRPDSSYNEQFF	TGTGCCAGCAACAGCCGACCAGACAGCTCCTACAATGAGCAGTTCTTC
TRBJ1-1	16	TRBD1	TRBV7-6	NA	CASSFPATGENTEAFF	TGTGCCAGCAGCTTTCCGGCGACAGGGGAAAACACTGAAGCTTTCTTT
TRBJ1-6	16	NA	TRBV7-2	NA	CASSPGPSRLNSPLHF	TGTGCCAGCAGCCCCGGACCGTCGCGGCTTAATTCACCCCTCCACTTT
TRBJ2-1	13	NA	TRBV5-4	NA	CASSLEAPDEQFF	TGTGCCAGCAGCTTGGAGGCCCCCGATGAGCAGTTCTTC
TRBJ2-1	14	NA	TRBV28	NA	CASSPGGFYNEQFF	TGTGCCAGCAGCCCCGGGGGATTCTACAATGAGCAGTTCTTC
TRBJ1-2	13	NA	TRBV18	NA	CASSPPEREGYTF	TGTGCCAGCTCCCCACCGGAGAGGGAAGGCTACACCTTC
TRBJ2-1	11	NA	TRBV28	few	CASSLNNEQFF	TGTGCCAGCAGTTTGAACAATGAGCAGTTCTTC
TRBJ2-7	15	TRBD1	TRBV25-1	NA	CASSAPGTGFHEQYF	TGTGCCAGCAGCGCTCCGGGGACAGGGTTCCACGAGCAGTACTTC
TRBJ2-7	19	TRBD1	TRBV5-6	NA	CASSPAGRGPLSYSYEQYF	TGTGCCAGCAGCCCCGCCGGCAGGGGGCCCTTATCTTACTCCTACGAGCAGTACTTC
TRBJ2-7	15	TRBD1	TRBV5-4	few	CASSFSTGGEYEQYF	TGTGCCAGCAGCTTCTCGACAGGGGGCGAGTACGAGCAGTACTTC
TRBJ2-2	16	TRBD2	TRBV12-3/TRBV12-4	NA	CASSFSGTSAPGELFF	TGTGCCAGCAGTTTCTCCGGGACTAGCGCCCCCGGGGAGCTGTTTTTT
TRBJ1-5	15	NA	TRBV20-1	NA	CSARETNRGNQPQHF	TGCAGTGCTAGGGAAACAAACAGGGGCAATCAGCCCCAGCATTTT
TRBJ2-7	17	TRBD1	TRBV6-1	NA	CASRSRGTGTGPYEQYF	TGTGCCAGCAGGAGCAGGGGGACCGGGACAGGACCCTACGAGCAGTACTTC
TRBJ2-5	17	TRBD2	TRBV25-1	NA	CASSDPTGGRRKETQYF	TGTGCCAGCAGTGACCCAACGGGAGGCCGGCGGAAAGAGACCCAGTACTTC
TRBJ1-2	16	TRBD1	TRBV28	once	CASSLIGTGRNYGYTF	TGTGCCAGCAGTTTAATAGGGACAGGGAGAAACTATGGCTACACCTTC
TRBJ2-2	16	TRBD1	TRBV24-1	NA	CATSDLGQGNTGELFF	TGTGCCACCAGTGATTTAGGACAGGGGAACACCGGGGAGCTGTTTTTT
TRBJ2-2	15	NA	TRBV7-2	NA	CASSLVRQYTGELFF	TGTGCCAGCAGCTTAGTCCGCCAGTACACCGGGGAGCTGTTTTTT
TRBJ2-1	14	TRBD2	TRBV20-1	NA	CSASRRETVNEQFF	TGCAGTGCTAGCAGGCGGGAGACAGTAAATGAGCAGTTCTTC
TRBJ2-1	15	TRBD2	TRBV5-1	NA	CASSLASGSYNEQFF	TGCGCCAGCAGCTTGGCTAGCGGCTCCTACAATGAGCAGTTCTTC
TRBJ1-2	13	NA	TRBV20-1	NA	CSARETSDRGYTF	TGCAGTGCTAGAGAAACGTCAGACAGAGGCTACACCTTC
TRBJ2-5	13	TRBD2	TRBV28	NA	CASGRGGRETQYF	TGTGCCAGCGGCAGAGGCGGGAGAGAGACCCAGTACTTC
TRBJ2-3	13	NA	TRBV12-3/TRBV12-4	NA	CASKRVRTDTQYF	TGTGCCAGCAAGAGGGTGCGCACAGATACGCAGTATTTT
TRBJ2-1	17	NA	TRBV27	once	CASSSYRGRGSYNEQFF	TGTGCCAGCAGTTCCTACAGGGGGAGGGGCTCCTACAATGAGCAGTTCTTC
TRBJ1-4	15	NA	TRBV7-9	NA	CASSSPSGSDEKLFF	TGTGCCAGCAGCTCGCCGTCCGGATCGGATGAAAAACTGTTTTTT
TRBJ2-5	16	TRBD2	TRBV3-1	NA	CASSKVLSGNQETQYF	TGTGCCAGCAGCAAGGTTCTAAGCGGGAATCAAGAGACCCAGTACTTC
TRBJ2-3	17	TRBD2	TRBV6-1	NA	CASSPTGLLNPRDTQYF	TGTGCCAGCAGCCCTACGGGACTACTCAACCCTAGAGATACGCAGTATTTT
TRBJ2-1	17	TRBD2	TRBV7-2	NA	CASSYSSSGGAGNEQFF	TGTGCCAGCAGCTACTCTTCTAGCGGGGGGGCCGGTAATGAGCAGTTCTTC